One sample yielded the 20 T cell receptor beta chains listed below, sequenced in a study of vaccination and CD4 T cells after COVID-19. These TCRs are of unknown antigen specificity. Sequencing of DNA taken from cultured CD4+ T cells relied on the Oncomine TCR Beta short-read assay. TCRdb processed the PCR reads anew with MiXCR; each CDR3 protein has one entry. The sample carries over 5,500 distinct CDR3 sequences, around 50% recorded once. Treatment specified: roughly 10-day PBMC culture with coronavirus spike peptide pools or control peptides (ViraFEST assay). The unexposed donor's CD4+ T cells were collected before the COVID-19 pandemic (2011-2018). The sample taken for sequencing was CD4+ T cells from blood, cultured in vitro. These receptor sequences come from a human donor in good health.

DNA of the CDR3: TGCGCCAGCAGTGAGAACTATCGGGATGGCTACACCTTC. This sequence encodes CASSENYRDGYTF. The rearrangement joins TRBV10-2 to TRBJ1-2; D gene unclear. The germline V gene encodes CDR1 WSHSY and CDR2 SAAADI. V lost 2 bases, J lost 6 bases, and 10 bases lay in between. There are 13 residues in the CDR3.

V is TRBV20-1 and J is TRBJ2-1; 15 nucleotides agree with TRBD2. Germline assignment: CDR1 DFQATT and CDR2 SNEGSKA (reference sequence). J gave up 0 bases and V 4 bases, and 10 bases lay outside the gene matches. The CDR3 is 19 residues long. CDR3 in DNA: TGCAGTGCTACCGGAGGACTAGCGGGGGGGATTAGCTCCTACAATGAGCAGTTCTTC. Protein product: CSATGGLAGGISSYNEQFF.

This clonotype was observed a few times. The chain is built from TRBV20-1 and TRBJ2-5, with D possibly TRBD2 on 5 matching bases. The CDR3 runs to 14 residues. V lost 1 base to trimming and J lost 6 bases, with 15 bases between them. Germline loops: CDR1 DFQATT, CDR2 SNEGSKA (reference sequence). In DNA form, the CDR3 reads TGCAGTGCTAGAGCCCTAGCCACCGGCCAGACCCAGTACTTC. It yields the protein CSARALATGQTQYF.

This chain's CDR3 is CASRGQGDTGELFF. The CDR3 DNA sequence: TGTGCCAGCAGGGGACAGGGGGACACCGGGGAGCTGTTTTTT. The gene calls are TRBV6-4 and TRBJ2-2; 11 bases are a match to TRBD1. The J segment lost 3 bases and the V segment lost 6 bases, leaving 0 bases of the junction unmatched. Germline CDR1 reads MRHNA; CDR2 reads SNTAGT. The CDR3 is 14 amino acids.

The chain links TRBV11-2 to TRBJ1-2; 7 bases are shared with TRBD1. CDR1 is SGHAT and CDR2 is FQNNGV in the germline V gene. This CDR3 is 15 amino acids long. V was clipped by 5 bases and J by 5 bases; unmatched bases: 11. The CDR3 sequence: CASSPLTGKRYGYTF. The CDR3 DNA reads TGTGCCAGCAGCCCCCTGACAGGGAAGAGATATGGCTACACCTTC.

In this sample, this clonotype turned up once. V usage is TRBV2 and J usage is TRBJ2-5, with 8 bases matching TRBD2. Trimming cost V 10 bases and J 2 bases; bases outside gene matches: 9. The V gene's germline CDR1 is SNHLY and CDR2 FYNNEI. The CDR3 is made up of 14 amino acids. CDR3 nucleotide sequence: TGTGCCATAAAGAAGCGGGAGCCTCAAGAGACCCAGTACTTC. As protein: CAIKKREPQETQYF.

The CDR3: CATILQGRSGNEQFF. CDR3 DNA: TGTGCCACGATCCTCCAGGGTCGGTCGGGCAATGAGCAGTTCTTC. V is TRBV27 and J is TRBJ2-1; weak D call: TRBD1 (5 bases). Germline-derived CDR1 and CDR2 are MNHEY and SMNVEV (reference sequence). The CDR3 contains 15 residues. V lost 10 bases and J 6 bases, leaving 22 bases between the germline ends.

The chain carries TRBV7-2 and TRBJ2-7, with 7 bases that match TRBD2. The V gene's germline CDR1 is SGHTA and CDR2 FQGNSA. This CDR3 region has 13 residues. V dropped 5 bases and J dropped 7; count of bases not matched to a gene: 8. This chain's CDR3 is CASSPRLAGEQYF. CDR3 DNA sequence: TGTGCCAGCAGCCCGCGACTAGCTGGGGAGCAGTACTTC.

The rearrangement joins TRBV20-1 to TRBJ1-6; D unresolved. V was shortened by 4 bases and J by 3 bases, with 10 bases between the two germline ends. The CDR3 loop spans 14 amino acids. Germline CDR1 reads DFQATT; CDR2 reads SNEGSKA (reference sequence). CDR3 nucleotides: TGCAGTGCTAAACACGGGGACTATAATTCACCCCTCCACTTT. Encoded protein: CSAKHGDYNSPLHF.

The chain has TRBV25-1 and TRBJ1-1; D gene ambiguous. In germline, CDR1 is MGHDK, CDR2 SYGVNS. The CDR3 runs 13 residues. Trimming pared 7 bases from V and 4 bases from J, leaving 13 bases between. DNA for the CDR3: TGTGCCAGCACCCCCGGGTTTTTCACTGAAGCTTTCTTT. This gives the protein CASTPGFFTEAFF.

The V and J genes are TRBV6-5 and TRBJ2-7; D is ambiguous. The germline gives CDR1 MNHEY, CDR2 SVGAGI. Trimming took 0 bases from V and 7 from J, leaving 16 bases between them. CDR3 length: 15 residues. CDR3 amino acids: CASSYSKELGAEQYF. CDR3 nucleotide sequence: TGTGCCAGCAGTTACTCGAAAGAGCTGGGCGCGGAGCAGTACTTC.

The gene calls are TRBV7-9 and TRBJ2-2; D possibly corresponds to TRBD2 (6 bases). V gave up 7 bases and J gave up 0 bases, with 18 bases separating them. In germline, CDR1 is SEHNR, CDR2 FQNEAQ (reference sequence). The CDR3 is made up of 17 amino acids. The CDR3 coding sequence is TGTGCCAGCACCGATAAAATGGGAGGACCGAACACCGGGGAGCTGTTTTTT. It translates to CASTDKMGGPNTGELFF.

This clonotype occurred a few times. This sequence joins TRBV11-2 and TRBJ1-1; 9 nucleotides line up with TRBD1. Germline V gene lookup returns CDR1 SGHAT and CDR2 FQNNGV. This CDR3 has 17 amino acids. The V and J ends lost 9 bases and 5 bases, in that order; junction bases with no gene match: 19. CDR3 coding DNA: TGTGCCAGTATACCCAGGGTCGGGACAGGGTATGGAACTGAAGCTTTCTTT. Encoded protein: CASIPRVGTGYGTEAFF.

This clonotype has only a few counts. The CDR3 bases are TGTGCCAGCAGTGAAGCGCGGGAGACCCAGTACTTC. It yields the protein CASSEARETQYF. The chain couples TRBV2 to TRBJ2-5; D uncertain. The CDR3 runs 12 residues. V lost 0 bases and J 5 bases, leaving 4 bases between the germline ends. CDR1 is SNHLY and CDR2 is FYNNEI in the germline V gene.

The chain uses TRBV4-2 and TRBJ2-3; weak D call: TRBD1 (5 bases). V was shortened by 1 base and J by 1 base, with 15 bases between the two germline ends. The germline V gene has CDR1 LGHNA and CDR2 YNFKEQ. The CDR3 length is 17 residues. CDR3 nucleotide sequence: TGTGCCAGCAGCCAAGGGGGAACCTTAGGGGGCACAGATACGCAGTATTTT. It is translated as CASSQGGTLGGTDTQYF.

The V and J genes are TRBV2 and TRBJ1-2, with TRBD1 matching over 8 bases. The ends lost 11 bases at V and 4 bases at J; junction bases unmatched: 12. CDR3 length equals 14 residues. Germline V gives CDR1 SNHLY, CDR2 FYNNEI. The CDR3, as DNA: TGTGCCGCCACCAGACAGGGGAACATCTATGGCTACACCTTC. The encoded protein is CAATRQGNIYGYTF.

This chain links TRBV7-9 with TRBJ2-3, with 8 bases identical to TRBD1. The CDR3 spans 15 residues. CDR1 and CDR2 (germline): SEHNR, FQNEAQ (reference sequence). The junction had 4 bases not matched to a gene; V was cut back by 5 bases and J by 0 bases. The CDR3 region has the DNA TGTGCCAGCAGCCCGGGACAGGCCAGCACAGATACGCAGTATTTT. Translation gives CASSPGQASTDTQYF.

The chain links TRBV7-2 to TRBJ2-3; no reliable D call. The CDR3 runs 15 residues. The germline V and J ends were trimmed by 1 base and 2 bases, with 10 bases remaining between them. CDR1 is SGHTA, CDR2 FQGNSA, per germline. The DNA of the CDR3 is TGTGCCAGCAGCTTAGGACTCACGCCCACAGATACGCAGTATTTT. Its protein product is CASSLGLTPTDTQYF.

The chain joins TRBV5-4 to TRBJ1-2; 7 positions match TRBD1. Germline V gene sequence: CDR1 SGHNT, CDR2 YYREEE (reference sequence). Trimming took 4 bases from V and 7 from J; bases not matched to a gene: 16. CDR3 length equals 16 residues. The CDR3 spells CASSPAGGKLGSGYTF. The CDR3 coding sequence is TGTGCCAGCAGCCCCGCAGGGGGAAAGTTGGGAAGTGGCTACACCTTC. Using reference TRBV5-4 and TRBJ1-2 for the parts outside the CDR3, the full variable domain is ETGVTQSPTHLIKTRGQQVTLRCSSQSGHNTVSWYQQALGQGPQFIFQYYREEENGRGNFPPRFSGLQFPNYSSELNVNALELDDSALYLCASSPAGGKLGSGYTFGSGTRLTVV.

V gene TRBV18 combines with J gene TRBJ2-6; no firm D call. The CDR3 sequence is 13 residues long. Germline values: CDR1 KGHSH, CDR2 LQKENI. Deletions cut 3 bases from V and 1 base from J, with 1 base between. CDR3 bases: TGTGCCAGCTCACCGTCTGGGGCCAACGTCCTGACTTTC. Translation: CASSPSGANVLTF.